The 13 T cell receptor beta chains below come from one sample, sequenced in a study of vaccination effects on CD4 cells after COVID-19. Assay: immunoSEQ multiplex PCR; the TCRdb copy retains only in-frame clones and omits some. Of 60,000 to 80,000 clones listed, around 74% were seen once; the top ten hold 2% to 2.5%. Cells that had been cultured for less than eleven days were the source of isolated CD4+ T cells. Either the BNT162b2 or mRNA-1273 vaccine was given to participants in two doses. Their recognized antigens are unknown. The source was CD4+ T cells from PBMCs cultured without peptide, collected after COVID-19 vaccination. The receptors originated from a human donor who received a COVID-19 vaccine.

J is TRBJ1-2 and V is TRBV28, with a weak D call TRBD1 (5 bases). The ends were cut back, 4 bases at V and 8 bases at J, with 11 bases in the middle. The CDR3 totals 12 residues. CDR1 is MDHEN and CDR2 is SYDVKM in the germline V gene. The CDR3 sequence is CASSSGVGGYTF. The DNA for the CDR3 is TGTGCCAGCAGTTCGGGGGTTGGCGGCTACACCTTC.

This rearrangement joins TRBV28 to TRBJ1-5, with TRBD1 matching over 8 bases. The CDR3 totals 14 residues. The germline V gene has CDR1 MDHEN and CDR2 SYDVKM. V shed 6 bases, J shed 3 bases, and the junction held 4 bases outside the gene matches. The CDR3 region is CASSSGGANQPQHF. The CDR3 DNA is TGTGCCAGCAGCTCAGGGGGCGCCAATCAGCCCCAGCATTTT.

J is TRBJ1-6 and V is TRBV28; D is unclear. Germline CDR1 is MDHEN and CDR2 is SYDVKM. The CDR3 runs 14 residues. The germline V and J ends were trimmed by 2 bases and 9 bases, with 11 bases remaining between them. CDR3 DNA: TGTGCCAGCAGTTTACCCCAAACGAGTTCACCCCTCCACTTT. Translation gives CASSLPQTSSPLHF.

DNA for the CDR3: TGCGCCAGCAGCTTGGCCTGGAGTAGCAGCGCTCGACGGGACAATGAGCAGTTCTTC. Translating gives CASSLAWSSSARRDNEQFF. V is TRBV5-1 and J is TRBJ2-1; D is uncertain. Trimming removed 0 bases at V and 5 bases at J, with 24 bases between. This CDR3 spans 19 amino acids. From germline, CDR1 is SGHRS and CDR2 YFSETQ.

In the case of this clone: The sample has other DNA sequences that encode this CDR3 too. The chain recombines TRBV20-1 with TRBJ1-2; no definite D call. Germline V gives CDR1 DFQATT, CDR2 SNEGSKA (reference sequence). The V end was cut by 6 bases, the J end by 1 base, with 6 bases between. The CDR3 has 11 residues. In nucleotides, the CDR3 is TGCAGTGCGACGGATAACTATGGCTACACCTTC. Translation: CSATDNYGYTF.

V and J are TRBV11-2 and TRBJ2-5, with D unclear. The CDR3 is 13 amino acids. V lost 3 bases to trimming and J lost 3 bases, with 8 bases between them. Germline values: CDR1 SGHAT, CDR2 FQNNGV. CDR3 protein: CASSFRRKETQYF. In DNA form, the CDR3 reads TGTGCCAGCAGCTTCAGGCGGAAAGAGACCCAGTACTTC.

The rearrangement links TRBV18 to TRBJ1-2, with D tentatively TRBD1 (5 bases). The CDR3 contains 15 residues. Per germline, CDR1 KGHSH and CDR2 LQKENI. The V and J ends lost 5 bases and 4 bases respectively, with 17 bases between them. The CDR3 DNA sequence: TGTGCCAGCTCAAATTCCGTTGACAGTACCTATGGCTACACCTTC. Encoded protein: CASSNSVDSTYGYTF.

This clone was seen a single time. The chain has TRBV6-5 and TRBJ2-2, with 7 positions matching TRBD1. V trimming: 6 bases; J trimming: 3 bases; junction bases outside the gene matches: 4. The CDR3 has 14 residues. CDR1 MNHEY and CDR2 SVGAGI come from the germline V gene. The CDR3 sequence is CASRSGQDTGELFF. The CDR3 DNA reads as TGTGCCAGCAGGTCCGGACAGGACACCGGGGAGCTGTTTTTT.

The J gene is TRBJ2-2, the V gene TRBV5-1; D uncertain. This CDR3 region has 12 residues. The germline V gene encodes CDR1 SGHRS and CDR2 YFSETQ. Deletions cut 0 bases from V and 8 bases from J, with 5 bases between. The CDR3 DNA reads as TGCGCCAGCAGCTTGGATTCAGGGGAGCTGTTTTTT. Translation: CASSLDSGELFF.

The chain is built from TRBV19 and TRBJ2-2, with 7 nucleotides matching TRBD2. Germline assignment: CDR1 LNHDA and CDR2 SQIVND (reference sequence). V lost 7 bases, J lost 4 bases, and 12 bases stayed unmatched. CDR3 size: 16 residues. CDR3 residues: CASTFWRGSFTGELFF. The CDR3 DNA follows: TGTGCCAGTACCTTCTGGCGGGGGAGCTTCACCGGGGAGCTGTTTTTT. The entire variable domain, with the rest obtained from reference TRBV19 and TRBJ2-2, is as follows: DGGITQSPKYLFRKEGQNVTLSCEQNLNHDAMYWYRQDPGQGLRLIYYSQIVNDFQKGDIAEGYSVSREKKESFPLTVTSAQKNPTAFYLCASTFWRGSFTGELFFGEGSRLTVL.

The chain carries TRBV6-1 and TRBJ2-5; D may match TRBD1 or TRBD2 (5 bases each). The V and J ends lost 1 base and 2 bases respectively, with 23 bases between them. Germline CDR1 MNHNS, CDR2 SASEGT. This CDR3 comprises 19 residues. The CDR3 sequence is CASSEEVHRGLLRQETQYF. The CDR3 DNA follows: TGTGCCAGCAGTGAAGAGGTTCATCGGGGCCTCCTTCGTCAAGAGACCCAGTACTTC.

The chain links TRBV4-1 to TRBJ1-3, with D uncertain. V was clipped by 4 bases and J by 2 bases, with 6 bases between them. Germline V gene sequence: CDR1 MGHRA, CDR2 YSYEKL. The CDR3 is 13 residues long. The CDR3 here is CASSPSAGNTIYF. CDR3 DNA sequence: TGCGCCAGCAGCCCCTCAGCTGGAAACACCATATATTTT.

J is TRBJ2-7 and V is TRBV2, with a tentative D call TRBD1 (6 bases). Trimming cost V 0 bases and J 5 bases, with 14 bases left between them. The CDR3 runs to 15 residues. Germline V lookup: CDR1 SNHLY, CDR2 FYNNEI. The CDR3: CASSEAFWDTDEQYV. For the CDR3, the DNA is TGTGCCAGCAGTGAAGCGTTCTGGGACACAGACGAGCAGTACGTC.